The rows below give T cell receptor beta chains drawn from one sample of a study of long-term antiretroviral therapy in people with HIV. TCRdb keeps only in-frame clones here, not all; method: immunoSEQ multiplex PCR. Altogether 31,000 or so clones are present, about 96% being singletons, with the ten largest covering 2% to 3%. The sequences come from unsorted PBMCs, collected around 6.6 years after starting antiretroviral therapy. The receptors stem from a young man with HIV. Both conserved end residues are part of each CDR3. A D gene is named only where the DNA matches it firmly. The size of a clone is reported for some rows only, either as once, few or many, or as a class for expanded clones.

v_call: TRBV29-1; j_call: TRBJ2-5; clone_size: -; d_call: TRBD2; cdr3_aa: CSVEDFLSGSGRARQETQYF; cdr3_nt: TGCAGCGTTGAAGATTTTTTGAGTGGGAGCGGGAGGGCCCGGCAAGAGACCCAGTACTTC
v_call: TRBV2; j_call: TRBJ2-7; clone_size: -; d_call: TRBD2; cdr3_aa: CASSDSGMIGLSYEQYF; cdr3_nt: TGTGCCAGCAGTGACAGCGGGATGATTGGATTATCCTACGAGCAGTACTTC
v_call: TRBV2; j_call: TRBJ2-3; clone_size: -; d_call: -; cdr3_aa: CASSPRDGDTQYF; cdr3_nt: TGTGCCAGCAGCCCCAGGGACGGGGATACGCAGTATTTT
v_call: TRBV16; j_call: TRBJ1-2; clone_size: -; d_call: -; cdr3_aa: CASSQLGTADGYTF; cdr3_nt: TGTGCCAGCAGCCAATTGGGAACGGCAGACGGCTACACCTTC
v_call: TRBV11-2; j_call: TRBJ2-3; clone_size: -; d_call: TRBD2; cdr3_aa: CASTSRDYADTQYF; cdr3_nt: TGTGCCAGCACCTCCCGGGACTATGCAGATACGCAGTATTTT
v_call: TRBV7-2; j_call: TRBJ1-4; clone_size: -; d_call: TRBD1; cdr3_aa: CASSLAPTGTGREKLFF; cdr3_nt: TGTGCCAGCAGCTTAGCCCCCACCGGGACAGGGAGAGAAAAACTGTTTTTT
v_call: TRBV7-2; j_call: TRBJ1-1; clone_size: -; d_call: TRBD1; cdr3_aa: CASSPGTATTEAFF; cdr3_nt: TGTGCCAGCAGCCCAGGGACAGCTACCACTGAAGCTTTCTTT
v_call: TRBV19; j_call: TRBJ2-3; clone_size: -; d_call: TRBD1; cdr3_aa: CASRSTGGVGDTQYF; cdr3_nt: TGTGCCAGTAGATCGACAGGGGGCGTGGGAGATACGCAGTATTTT
v_call: TRBV19; j_call: TRBJ2-3; clone_size: -; d_call: -; cdr3_aa: CASRLQAPTDTQYF; cdr3_nt: TGTGCCAGTAGGCTACAGGCACCTACAGATACGCAGTATTTT
v_call: TRBV11-2; j_call: TRBJ2-7; clone_size: -; d_call: -; cdr3_aa: CASSLGEPYEQYF; cdr3_nt: TGTGCCAGCAGCTTAGGGGAGCCCTACGAGCAGTACTTC
v_call: TRBV9; j_call: TRBJ2-3; clone_size: once; d_call: -; cdr3_aa: CASSAPGLWGADTQYF; cdr3_nt: TGTGCCAGCAGCGCACCGGGACTTTGGGGGGCAGATACGCAGTATTTT
v_call: TRBV10-3; j_call: TRBJ2-5; clone_size: once; d_call: -; cdr3_aa: CAISAGLAARDIETQYF; cdr3_nt: TGTGCCATCAGTGCCGGGTTAGCGGCGAGGGATATAGAGACCCAGTACTTC
v_call: TRBV9; j_call: TRBJ2-1; clone_size: -; d_call: -; cdr3_aa: CASSVFAGRNEQFF; cdr3_nt: TGTGCCAGCAGCGTATTCGCGGGAAGAAATGAGCAGTTCTTC
v_call: TRBV9; j_call: TRBJ2-3; clone_size: -; d_call: -; cdr3_aa: CASSVGNSGRTDTQYF; cdr3_nt: TGTGCCAGCAGCGTAGGGAATAGCGGACGCACAGATACGCAGTATTTT
v_call: TRBV9; j_call: TRBJ2-6; clone_size: -; d_call: -; cdr3_aa: CASSVGPGANVLTF; cdr3_nt: TGTGCCAGCAGCGTGGGGCCTGGGGCCAACGTCCTGACTTTC
v_call: TRBV11-2; j_call: TRBJ2-1; clone_size: once; d_call: -; cdr3_aa: CASSLGVPEQFF; cdr3_nt: TGTGCCAGCAGCTTAGGAGTGCCAGAGCAGTTCTTC
v_call: TRBV6-5; j_call: TRBJ2-7; clone_size: -; d_call: -; cdr3_aa: CASRPAGDNSYEQYF; cdr3_nt: TGTGCCAGCAGACCCGCGGGGGACAACTCCTACGAGCAGTACTTC
v_call: TRBV7-2; j_call: TRBJ2-7; clone_size: -; d_call: -; cdr3_aa: CASSLARSYEQYF; cdr3_nt: TGTGCCAGCAGCTTAGCACGGTCCTACGAGCAGTACTTC
v_call: TRBV6-5; j_call: TRBJ1-4; clone_size: -; d_call: -; cdr3_aa: CASSPQGPYEKLFF; cdr3_nt: TGTGCCAGCAGCCCACAGGGACCGTACGAAAAACTGTTTTTT
v_call: TRBV6-6; j_call: TRBJ2-7; clone_size: -; d_call: -; cdr3_aa: CASSKDTFEQYF; cdr3_nt: TGTGCCAGTAGTAAAGACACGTTCGAGCAGTACTTC
v_call: TRBV5-6; j_call: TRBJ1-5; clone_size: -; d_call: -; cdr3_aa: CASSLWETRRQPQHF; cdr3_nt: TGTGCCAGCAGCTTGTGGGAGACGCGGCGTCAGCCCCAGCATTTT
v_call: TRBV13; j_call: TRBJ2-3; clone_size: -; d_call: TRBD2; cdr3_aa: CASSETSGGPPVTDTQYF; cdr3_nt: TGTGCCAGCAGCGAGACTAGCGGGGGGCCTCCGGTCACAGATACGCAGTATTTT
v_call: TRBV2; j_call: TRBJ1-1; clone_size: -; d_call: -; cdr3_aa: CASSRRGETEAFF; cdr3_nt: TGTGCCAGTTCCCGGAGAGGGGAAACTGAAGCTTTCTTT
v_call: TRBV11-2; j_call: TRBJ1-2; clone_size: -; d_call: -; cdr3_aa: CASSLDYSNYGYTF; cdr3_nt: TGTGCCAGCAGCTTAGATTACAGTAACTATGGCTACACCTTC
v_call: TRBV7-6; j_call: TRBJ2-1; clone_size: -; d_call: -; cdr3_aa: CASSTSSVYEQFF; cdr3_nt: TGTGCCAGCAGCACCTCTAGCGTCTATGAGCAGTTCTTC
v_call: TRBV6-4; j_call: TRBJ2-6; clone_size: -; d_call: TRBD1; cdr3_aa: CASRDRRDRGPISSGANVLTF; cdr3_nt: TGTGCCAGCAGGGACCGCCGGGACAGGGGGCCCATCAGCTCTGGGGCCAACGTCCTGACTTTC
v_call: TRBV9; j_call: TRBJ1-1; clone_size: -; d_call: -; cdr3_aa: CASSLDSNTEAFF; cdr3_nt: TGTGCCAGCAGCTTGGACTCGAACACTGAAGCTTTCTTT
v_call: TRBV4-1; j_call: TRBJ1-2; clone_size: -; d_call: -; cdr3_aa: CASSRGGRADGYTF; cdr3_nt: TGCGCCAGCAGCCGGGGGGGAAGGGCGGATGGCTACACCTTC
v_call: TRBV5-6; j_call: TRBJ2-7; clone_size: -; d_call: -; cdr3_aa: CASSLGGTSYEQYF; cdr3_nt: TGTGCCAGCAGCTTGGGAGGCACCTCCTACGAGCAGTACTTC
v_call: TRBV27; j_call: TRBJ2-7; clone_size: -; d_call: -; cdr3_aa: CASSLTGTFSYEQYF; cdr3_nt: TGTGCCAGCAGTCTAACCGGGACATTTTCCTACGAGCAGTACTTC
v_call: TRBV5-1; j_call: TRBJ2-5; clone_size: -; d_call: -; cdr3_aa: CASSIIGGETQYF; cdr3_nt: TGCGCCAGCAGCATAATCGGCGGGGAGACCCAGTACTTC
v_call: TRBV15; j_call: TRBJ2-7; clone_size: -; d_call: -; cdr3_aa: CATSSPTAKEYF; cdr3_nt: TGTGCCACCAGCAGCCCCACGGCAAAGGAGTACTTC
v_call: TRBV4-2; j_call: TRBJ2-3; clone_size: -; d_call: TRBD2; cdr3_aa: CASSQDTSGVSDTQYF; cdr3_nt: TGTGCCAGCAGCCAAGATACTAGCGGGGTCTCGGATACGCAGTATTTT
v_call: TRBV29-1; j_call: TRBJ1-1; clone_size: -; d_call: -; cdr3_aa: CSVESRGNTEAFF; cdr3_nt: TGCAGCGTTGAGTCGAGGGGTAACACTGAAGCTTTCTTT
v_call: TRBV4-3; j_call: TRBJ2-5; clone_size: -; d_call: -; cdr3_aa: CASSQRWAQGFTETQYF; cdr3_nt: TGCGCCAGCAGCCAAAGATGGGCACAGGGATTTACAGAGACCCAGTACTTC
v_call: TRBV30; j_call: TRBJ2-7; clone_size: few; d_call: TRBD1; cdr3_aa: CAGTRGPSSYEQYF; cdr3_nt: TGTGCCGGTACTAGGGGGCCCAGCTCCTACGAGCAGTACTTC
v_call: TRBV5-1; j_call: TRBJ1-1; clone_size: -; d_call: -; cdr3_aa: CASSLVSGRDTEAFF; cdr3_nt: TGCGCCAGCAGCTTGGTTTCGGGACGGGACACTGAAGCTTTCTTT
v_call: TRBV7-2; j_call: TRBJ2-1; clone_size: -; d_call: -; cdr3_aa: CASSLAIRVNNEQFF; cdr3_nt: TGTGCCAGCAGCTTAGCTATCCGTGTTAACAATGAGCAGTTCTTC
v_call: TRBV6-6; j_call: TRBJ1-3; clone_size: medium-sized; d_call: -; cdr3_aa: CASVGSGNTIYF; cdr3_nt: TGTGCCAGCGTCGGGTCTGGAAACACCATATATTTT
v_call: TRBV7-9; j_call: TRBJ1-1; clone_size: once; d_call: -; cdr3_aa: CASSLVAGGDTEAFF; cdr3_nt: TGTGCCAGCAGCTTAGTAGCGGGAGGGGACACTGAAGCTTTCTTT
v_call: TRBV7-9; j_call: TRBJ2-3; clone_size: -; d_call: -; cdr3_aa: CASSLYGAGTDTQYF; cdr3_nt: TGTGCCAGCAGCTTATATGGTGCGGGCACAGATACGCAGTATTTT
v_call: TRBV7-9; j_call: TRBJ2-7; clone_size: -; d_call: -; cdr3_aa: CASSFWEDLSYEQYF; cdr3_nt: TGTGCCAGCAGCTTTTGGGAAGACCTCTCCTACGAGCAGTACTTC
v_call: TRBV7-9; j_call: TRBJ2-1; clone_size: -; d_call: -; cdr3_aa: CASSLGVFDEQFF; cdr3_nt: TGTGCCAGCAGCTTGGGGGTTTTCGATGAGCAGTTCTTC
v_call: TRBV18; j_call: TRBJ1-5; clone_size: -; d_call: -; cdr3_aa: CASSPNRGQPQHF; cdr3_nt: TGTGCCAGCTCACCAAATAGGGGCCAGCCCCAGCATTTT
v_call: TRBV11-2; j_call: TRBJ1-5; clone_size: -; d_call: TRBD1; cdr3_aa: CASSTTGAGNQPQHF; cdr3_nt: TGTGCCAGCAGCACGACAGGGGCCGGCAATCAGCCCCAGCATTTT
v_call: TRBV19; j_call: TRBJ2-7; clone_size: -; d_call: -; cdr3_aa: CASSISPREQYF; cdr3_nt: TGTGCCAGTAGTATATCCCCTCGCGAGCAGTACTTC
v_call: TRBV4-3; j_call: TRBJ1-2; clone_size: -; d_call: TRBD1; cdr3_aa: CASSQDPGQPNYGYTF; cdr3_nt: TGCGCCAGCAGCCAAGACCCGGGACAGCCTAACTATGGCTACACCTTC